Shown below are 27 T cell receptor beta chains from a single sample sequenced in a study of T-cell reconstitution after alpha-beta-depleted transplantation in children. A library of TCRbeta sequences, prepared with unique molecular identifiers, was generated. TCRdb analysed the PCR reads with MiXCR anew, one entry per CDR3 protein. Of about 830,000 distinct CDR3 sequences listed, about 15% are singletons. The material was PBMCs, mostly from graft donor cells, obtained 360 days after TCRalphabeta/CD19-depleted stem cell transplant. The receptors originated from a male patient between 10 and 17 years old who had a stem cell transplant for acute lymphoblastic leukemia, so the T cells may come from the graft donor.

This clonotype was recorded many times. CDR3 nucleotides: TGCAGCGTGTCCTACAGGGGCGGTAGCACTGAAGCTTTCTTT. Translation: CSVSYRGGSTEAFF. The chain carries TRBV29-1 and TRBJ1-1; 7 nucleotides align to TRBD1. CDR3 length: 14 residues. Unmatched junction bases numbered 11, after V lost 6 bases and J lost 4 bases. Germline lookup yields CDR1 SQVTM and CDR2 ANQGSEA.

This clonotype was counted a few times. The V gene is TRBV27, the J gene TRBJ1-5, with TRBD1 matching over 7 bases. The junction had 4 bases not matched to a gene; V was cut back by 3 bases and J by 2 bases. Germline CDR1 is MNHEY and CDR2 is SMNVEV (reference sequence). The CDR3 sequence is 15 residues long. The DNA for the CDR3 is TGTGCCAGCAGTTTCAAGGGGGCTGGCAATCAGCCCCAGCATTTT. This translates into CASSFKGAGNQPQHF.

The CDR3 nucleotides are TGCGCCAGCAGCCAACTGGGACTGGAGCAGTTCTTC. It translates to CASSQLGLEQFF. V is TRBV4-1 and J is TRBJ2-1; tentative D call: TRBD2 (6 bases). The V gene's germline CDR1 is MGHRA and CDR2 YSYEKL. The CDR3 has 12 residues. The V end was cut by 2 bases, the J end by 10 bases, with 9 bases between.

The table lists this clonotype with a few counts. The chain links TRBV18 to TRBJ2-7, with TRBD1 matching over 9 bases. Germline V gives CDR1 KGHSH, CDR2 LQKENI. CDR3 length: 14 residues. V was pared by 6 bases and J by 3 bases, with 6 bases of the junction left unmatched. The CDR3 DNA is TGTGCCAGCTCGAACGGGACAGGGCTCTACGAGCAGTACTTC. This sequence encodes CASSNGTGLYEQYF.

This clonotype showed up just a few times. V and J are TRBV7-9 and TRBJ2-7, with a tentative D call TRBD2 (6 bases). V lost 3 bases to trimming and J lost 2 bases, with 17 bases between them. There are 16 residues in the CDR3. Germline V gene sequence: CDR1 SEHNR, CDR2 FQNEAQ (reference sequence). CDR3 sequence reads: CASSLSVAQRAYEQYF. The DNA for the CDR3 is TGTGCCAGCAGCTTGTCCGTGGCCCAGCGGGCCTACGAGCAGTACTTC.

In its sample, this clonotype was seen a few times. The J gene is TRBJ2-2, the V gene TRBV3-1; D ambiguous. Germline assignment: CDR1 LGHDT and CDR2 YNNKEL (reference sequence). Trimming removed 0 bases from V and 10 bases from J, with 15 bases in between. CDR3 length: 15 residues. The CDR3 protein is CASSQDLPSRMELFF. The CDR3 DNA reads as TGTGCCAGCAGCCAAGATCTGCCCTCCCGCATGGAGCTGTTTTTT. Based on the CDR3 plus reference TRBV3-1 and TRBJ2-2, the full variable domain is DTAVSQTPKYLVTQMGNDKSIKCEQNLGHDTMYWYKQDSKKFLKIMFSYNNKELIINETVPNRFSPKSPDKAHLNLHINSLELGDSAVYFCASSQDLPSRMELFFGEGSRLTVL.

This chain connects TRBV5-4 to TRBJ2-1; 15 bases agree with TRBD2. V shed 3 bases, J shed 7 bases, and the junction held 2 bases outside the gene matches. The CDR3 length is 15 residues. The germline V gene encodes CDR1 SGHNT and CDR2 YYREEE (reference sequence). CDR3 nucleotide sequence: TGTGCCAGCAGCTGGGGACTAGCGGGAGGTAATGAGCAGTTCTTC. Its translation is CASSWGLAGGNEQFF.

This chain connects TRBV7-9 to TRBJ2-7, with a weak D call TRBD1 (5 bases). The germline V gene encodes CDR1 SEHNR and CDR2 FQNEAQ (reference sequence). The CDR3 sequence is 13 residues long. The V and J ends lost 5 bases and 3 bases respectively, with 11 bases between them. As DNA, the CDR3 is TGTGCCAGCAGCCGCAGGGCGGTCTACGAGCAGTACTTC. This encodes CASSRRAVYEQYF.

The genes are TRBV4-1 and TRBJ2-2; D is ambiguous. V was cut by 6 bases and J by 4 bases, with 12 bases left in between. The CDR3 runs 14 residues. CDR1 and CDR2 (germline): MGHRA, YSYEKL. The chain's CDR3 is CASRDRPVTGELFF. CDR3 nucleotide sequence: TGCGCCAGCAGAGACCGACCTGTCACCGGGGAGCTGTTTTTT.

J is TRBJ2-7 and V is TRBV6-5, with 8 bases aligning to TRBD2. The germline gives CDR1 MNHEY, CDR2 SVGAGI. J gave up 4 bases and V 1 base, and 12 bases lay outside the gene matches. The CDR3 totals 17 residues. This CDR3 reads CASSYWKERERAYEQYF. The CDR3 DNA sequence: TGTGCCAGCAGTTACTGGAAGGAGCGGGAGCGGGCTTACGAGCAGTACTTC.

This clonotype was detected many times. The V and J genes are TRBV2 and TRBJ2-1; 11 bases agree with TRBD1. This CDR3 has 15 amino acids. Germline-derived CDR1 and CDR2 are SNHLY and FYNNEI. The V segment lost 6 bases and the J segment 3 bases; nucleotides outside the gene matches: 4. The CDR3 DNA reads as TGTGCCAGCAGAACCGGGACAGGGGGCTACAATGAGCAGTTCTTC. This translates into CASRTGTGGYNEQFF.

The table lists this clonotype with a few counts. The V call is TRBV20-1, the J call TRBJ1-5; no firm D call. Germline V gives CDR1 DFQATT, CDR2 SNEGSKA (reference sequence). V dropped 2 bases and J dropped 1 base, with 9 bases sitting between them. The CDR3 covers 14 residues. The CDR3 nucleotides are TGCAGTGCTAGACGTCCCGGCAGCAATCAGCCCCAGCATTTT. It is translated as CSARRPGSNQPQHF.

This clonotype was counted only a few times. The genes are TRBV24-1 and TRBJ2-3; tentatively, D is TRBD2 (6 bases). Germline CDR1 is KGHDR and CDR2 is SFDVKD. The CDR3 has 16 residues. Between the trimmed V and J ends, which lost 3 bases and 1 base, there was a span of 13 bases. The CDR3 DNA reads TGTGCCACCAGTGATGTGGGGGGTCTGCGCACAGATACGCAGTATTTT. This sequence encodes CATSDVGGLRTDTQYF.

This clonotype appeared many times. The chain joins TRBV11-3 to TRBJ2-1; possibly TRBD2 for D (6 bases). Germline V gene lookup returns CDR1 SGHNT and CDR2 YENEEA. V was cut by 5 bases and J by 8 bases, with 19 bases left in between. The CDR3 has 15 amino acids. The chain's CDR3 is CASSPSDGRRYEQFF. The CDR3 nucleotides are TGTGCCAGCAGCCCCTCTGACGGGAGAAGGTATGAGCAGTTCTTC.

The V gene is TRBV6-1, the J gene TRBJ2-1; the match to TRBD1 covers 8 bases. The J segment lost 8 bases and the V segment lost 4 bases, leaving 13 bases of the junction unmatched. This CDR3 spans 16 amino acids. The germline V gene has CDR1 MNHNS and CDR2 SASEGT. The DNA for the CDR3 is TGTGCCAGCAGTGGAGACAGGGGACCCCTTTTCCATGAGCAGTTCTTC. As protein: CASSGDRGPLFHEQFF.

This clonotype was seen only a few times. CDR3: CASSPRLAGGLAKNIQYF. CDR3 sequence (DNA): TGTGCCAGCAGCCCCCGACTAGCGGGAGGGCTAGCCAAAAACATTCAGTACTTC. This chain joins TRBV7-8 and TRBJ2-4; 14 nucleotides agree with TRBD2. The CDR3 length is 18 residues. Trimming took 5 bases from V and 0 from J; bases not matched to a gene: 6. CDR1 SGHVS and CDR2 FQNEAQ come from the germline V gene.

This chain uses TRBV20-1 with TRBJ2-5; 11 nucleotides align to TRBD2. V shed 0 bases and J 5 bases; nucleotides not matched to a gene: 5. CDR3 length: 15 amino acids. Germline-derived CDR1 and CDR2 are DFQATT and SNEGSKA (reference sequence). The CDR3 loop reads CSARDPIAGGETQYF. The CDR3 DNA sequence: TGCAGTGCTAGAGATCCGATAGCGGGAGGGGAGACCCAGTACTTC.

This chain joins TRBV20-1 and TRBJ2-1; 9 bases align to TRBD1. After removal of 4 bases from V and 15 bases from J, the junction contained 1 base not matched to a gene. In germline, CDR1 is DFQATT, CDR2 SNEGSKA (reference sequence). This CDR3 spans 9 amino acids. Here the CDR3 reads CSANRGPFF. DNA for the CDR3: TGCAGTGCTAACAGGGGGCCGTTCTTC.

The chain employs TRBV5-4 and TRBJ2-1; 7 positions match TRBD2. Germline loops: CDR1 SGHNT, CDR2 YYREEE (reference sequence). This CDR3 comprises 15 residues. J was trimmed by 10 bases and V by 6 bases; bases with no gene match: 16. The CDR3 DNA sequence: TGTGCCAGCAATGCGATAGGGAGGGATATGAGGGAGCAGTTCTTC. Its protein product is CASNAIGRDMREQFF.

This clonotype was observed at least ten times. The chain recombines TRBV5-1 with TRBJ2-2; D not certain. The CDR3 totals 15 residues. The V gene lost 7 bases and the J gene lost 0 bases, with 13 bases spanning the gap. Germline loops: CDR1 SGHRS, CDR2 YFSETQ. CDR3 sequence: CASGAGSPNTGELFF. In DNA form, the CDR3 reads TGCGCCAGCGGAGCCGGGTCCCCGAACACCGGGGAGCTGTTTTTT.

This clonotype has just a few counts. The J gene is TRBJ2-7, the V gene TRBV11-2, with D possibly matching TRBD2 (5 bases). V was clipped by 0 bases and J by 0 bases, with 15 bases between them. The CDR3 runs 17 residues. Germline assignment: CDR1 SGHAT and CDR2 FQNNGV. CDR3 region: CASSLDYGLPYSYEQYF. CDR3 DNA: TGTGCCAGCAGCTTAGATTACGGACTCCCTTACTCCTACGAGCAGTACTTC. The complete variable domain, with remaining parts taken from reference TRBV11-2 and TRBJ2-7, reads EAGVAQSPRYKIIEKRQSVAFWCNPISGHATLYWYQQILGQGPKLLIQFQNNGVVDDSQLPKDRFSAERLKGVDSTLKIQPAKLEDSAVYLCASSLDYGLPYSYEQYFGPGTRLTVT.

This clonotype was recorded a few times. This sequence joins TRBV5-6 and TRBJ2-1; TRBD1 agrees at 8 bases. V gave up 2 bases and J gave up 6 bases; unmatched junction bases: 7. Germline V CDR1 and CDR2: SGHDT, YYEEEE. The CDR3 covers 15 residues. CDR3: CASSFDRGRVNEQFF. The CDR3 bases are TGTGCCAGCAGCTTCGACAGGGGAAGGGTCAATGAGCAGTTCTTC.

This clonotype occurred a few times. The V call is TRBV7-3, the J call TRBJ1-2; TRBD1 aligns across 8 bases. The CDR3 extends over 12 amino acids. V shed 7 bases and J 12 bases; nucleotides not matched to a gene: 10. Germline assignment: CDR1 SGHTA and CDR2 FQGTGA. DNA of the CDR3: TGTGCCAGCACCCTGACAGGGGAGGTCCACACCTTC. The encoded protein is CASTLTGEVHTF. Filled out from reference TRBV7-3 and TRBJ1-2, the complete variable domain reads GAGVSQTPSNKVTEKGKYVELRCDPISGHTALYWYRQSLGQGPEFLIYFQGTGAADDSGLPNDRFFAVRPEGSVSTLKIQRTERGDSAVYLCASTLTGEVHTFGSGTRLTVV.

The rearrangement uses TRBV10-3 and TRBJ2-1; 10 positions agree with TRBD1. There are 16 residues in the CDR3. CDR1 and CDR2 (germline): ENHRY, SYGVKD. V gave up 4 bases and J gave up 8 bases; unmatched junction bases: 11. Written as DNA, the CDR3 is TGTGCCATCAGTGGGTGGTGGGGACAGGGGAGAGATGAGCAGTTCTTC. Translating it yields CAISGWWGQGRDEQFF.

The J gene is TRBJ1-2, the V gene TRBV19; D remains ambiguous. The CDR3 sequence is 13 residues long. Germline CDR1 LNHDA, CDR2 SQIVND (reference sequence). The V end lost 5 bases, the J end lost 4 bases, and 11 bases lay between the germline ends. CDR3 region: CASSLRATYGYTF. The CDR3 region has the DNA TGTGCCAGTAGTCTCCGGGCCACCTATGGCTACACCTTC.

The chain has TRBV5-1 and TRBJ2-7; 9 nucleotides match TRBD2. J lost 6 bases, V lost 1 base, and 8 bases had no gene match. Germline assignment: CDR1 SGHRS and CDR2 YFSETQ. CDR3 size: 15 residues. CDR3 region: CASSLTAGGPLEQYF. The CDR3 region has the DNA TGCGCCAGCAGCTTGACGGCGGGAGGGCCGCTCGAGCAGTACTTC.

The chain joins TRBV18 to TRBJ2-2; no firm D call. CDR1 is KGHSH and CDR2 is LQKENI in the germline V gene. CDR3 length: 14 amino acids. V lost 1 base, J lost 8 bases, and 11 bases lay in between. CDR3 sequence (DNA): TGTGCCAGCTCACCACAATCTTGGCTGGGGGAGCTGTTTTTT. It is translated as CASSPQSWLGELFF.